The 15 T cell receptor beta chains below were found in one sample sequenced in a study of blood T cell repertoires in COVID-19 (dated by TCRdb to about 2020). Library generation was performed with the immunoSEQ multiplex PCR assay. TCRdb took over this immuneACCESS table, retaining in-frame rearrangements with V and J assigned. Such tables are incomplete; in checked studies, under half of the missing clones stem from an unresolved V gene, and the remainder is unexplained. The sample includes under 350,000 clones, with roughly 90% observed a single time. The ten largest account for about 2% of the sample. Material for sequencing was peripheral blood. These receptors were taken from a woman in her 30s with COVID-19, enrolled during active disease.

The CDR3 region has the DNA TGTGCCAGCACTGTTTCAGGGGTGCATGGCTACACCTTC. Translated: CASTVSGVHGYTF. V is TRBV12-3 or TRBV12-4 and J is TRBJ1-2, with D possibly matching TRBD1 (6 bases). CDR3 length equals 13 residues. Trimming removed 7 bases at V and 6 bases at J, with 15 bases between.

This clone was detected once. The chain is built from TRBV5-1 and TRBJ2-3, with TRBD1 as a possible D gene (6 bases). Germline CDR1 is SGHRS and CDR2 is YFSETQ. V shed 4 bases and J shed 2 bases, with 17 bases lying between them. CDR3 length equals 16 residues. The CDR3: CASSRTFDRPTDTQYF. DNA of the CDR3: TGCGCCAGCAGCCGAACATTCGACAGGCCCACAGATACGCAGTATTTT.

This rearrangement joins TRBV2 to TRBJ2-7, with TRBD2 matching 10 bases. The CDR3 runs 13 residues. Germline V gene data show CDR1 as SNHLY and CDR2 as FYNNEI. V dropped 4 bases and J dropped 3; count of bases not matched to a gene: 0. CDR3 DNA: TGTGCCAGCAGTGTAGCGGGGGGCTACGAGCAGTACTTC. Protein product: CASSVAGGYEQYF.

The DNA of the CDR3 is TGCGCCAGCAGCTTCCTCCCGGTGAGCGGGGCCCTCTACAATGAGCAGTTCTTC. Translation gives CASSFLPVSGALYNEQFF. This chain links TRBV5-1 with TRBJ2-1; TRBD2 agrees at 7 bases. Trimming removed 2 bases from V and 3 bases from J; junction bases left unmatched: 14. This CDR3 is built from 18 residues. CDR1 is SGHRS and CDR2 is YFSETQ in the germline V gene.

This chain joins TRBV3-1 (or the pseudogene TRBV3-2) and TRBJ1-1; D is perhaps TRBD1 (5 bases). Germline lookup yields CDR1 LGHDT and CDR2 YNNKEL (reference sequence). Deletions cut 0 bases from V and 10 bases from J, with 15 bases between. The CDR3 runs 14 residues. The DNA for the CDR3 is TGTGCCAGCAGCCAAGACAGGGCCGGACGAGTAGCTTTCTTT. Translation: CASSQDRAGRVAFF.

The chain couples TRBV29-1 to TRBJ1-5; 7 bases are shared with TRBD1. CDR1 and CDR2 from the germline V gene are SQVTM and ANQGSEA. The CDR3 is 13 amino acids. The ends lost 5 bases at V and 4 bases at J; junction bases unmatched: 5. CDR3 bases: TGCAGCGTTCTAGGGGGCGGTAATCAGCCCCAGCATTTT. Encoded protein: CSVLGGGNQPQHF.

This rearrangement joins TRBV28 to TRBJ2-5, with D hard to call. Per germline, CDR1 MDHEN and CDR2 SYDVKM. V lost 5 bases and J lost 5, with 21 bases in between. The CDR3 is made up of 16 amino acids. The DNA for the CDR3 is TGTGCCAGCAGTCTCGGAGAGGCCAGAAAAAAGGAGACCCAGTACTTC. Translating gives CASSLGEARKKETQYF.

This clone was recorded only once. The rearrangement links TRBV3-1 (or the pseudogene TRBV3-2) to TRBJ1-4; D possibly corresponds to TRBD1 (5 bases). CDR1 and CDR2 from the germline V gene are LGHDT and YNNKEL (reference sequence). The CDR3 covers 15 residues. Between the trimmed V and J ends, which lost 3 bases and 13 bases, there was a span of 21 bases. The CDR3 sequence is CASSQGETAGQGLFF. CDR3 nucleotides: TGTGCCAGCAGCCAGGGTGAAACAGCGGGGCAAGGACTGTTTTTT.

CDR3 DNA sequence: TGTGCCAGTAGCCGCGGACAGGGTGGCTATGGCTACACCTTC. Translated, it gives CASSRGQGGYGYTF. This chain uses TRBV19 with TRBJ1-2, with TRBD1 matching 8 bases. There are 14 residues in the CDR3. From germline, CDR1 is LNHDA and CDR2 SQIVND (reference sequence). With 6 bases clipped from V and 4 bases from J, the junction kept 7 bases outside the gene matches.

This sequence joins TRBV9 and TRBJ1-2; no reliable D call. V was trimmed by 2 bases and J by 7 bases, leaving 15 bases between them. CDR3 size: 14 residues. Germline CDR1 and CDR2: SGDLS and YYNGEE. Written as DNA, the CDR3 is TGTGCCAGCAGCGTGGGATCGGGTAGCGGTGGCTACACCTTC. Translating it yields CASSVGSGSGGYTF.

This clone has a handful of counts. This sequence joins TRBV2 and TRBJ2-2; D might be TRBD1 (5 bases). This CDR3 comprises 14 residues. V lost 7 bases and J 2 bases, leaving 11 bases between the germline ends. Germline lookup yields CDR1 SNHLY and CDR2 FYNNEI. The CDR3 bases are TGTGCCAGCATGCCTACAGGAAACACCGGGGAGCTGTTTTTT. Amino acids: CASMPTGNTGELFF.

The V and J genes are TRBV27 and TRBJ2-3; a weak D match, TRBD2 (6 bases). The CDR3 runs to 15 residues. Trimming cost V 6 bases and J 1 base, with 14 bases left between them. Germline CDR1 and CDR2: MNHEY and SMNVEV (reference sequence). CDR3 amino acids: CASSSSGIGTDTQYF. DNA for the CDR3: TGTGCCAGCAGCAGTAGCGGTATAGGCACAGATACGCAGTATTTT.

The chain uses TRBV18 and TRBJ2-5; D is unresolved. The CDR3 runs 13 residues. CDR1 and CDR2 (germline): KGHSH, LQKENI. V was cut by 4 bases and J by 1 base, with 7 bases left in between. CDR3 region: CASSQAGQETQYF. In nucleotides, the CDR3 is TGTGCCAGCTCACAGGCAGGCCAAGAGACCCAGTACTTC. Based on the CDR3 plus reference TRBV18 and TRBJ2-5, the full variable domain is NAGVMQNPRHLVRRRGQEARLRCSPMKGHSHVYWYRQLPEEGLKFMVYLQKENIIDESGMPKERFSAEFPKEGPSILRIQQVVRGDSAAYFCASSQAGQETQYFGPGTRLLVL.

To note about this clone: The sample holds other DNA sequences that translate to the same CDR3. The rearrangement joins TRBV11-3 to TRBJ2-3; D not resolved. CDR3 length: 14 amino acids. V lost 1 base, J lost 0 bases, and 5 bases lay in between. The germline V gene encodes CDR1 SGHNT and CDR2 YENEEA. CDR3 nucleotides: TGTGCCAGCAGCTTAGGTGCGAGCACAGATACGCAGTATTTT. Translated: CASSLGASTDTQYF.

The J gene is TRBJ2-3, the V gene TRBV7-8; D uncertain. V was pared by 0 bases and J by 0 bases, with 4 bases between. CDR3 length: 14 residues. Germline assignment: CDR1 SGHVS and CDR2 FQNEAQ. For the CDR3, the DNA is TGTGCCAGCAGCTTAGCACAGAGCACAGATACGCAGTATTTT. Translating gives CASSLAQSTDTQYF.